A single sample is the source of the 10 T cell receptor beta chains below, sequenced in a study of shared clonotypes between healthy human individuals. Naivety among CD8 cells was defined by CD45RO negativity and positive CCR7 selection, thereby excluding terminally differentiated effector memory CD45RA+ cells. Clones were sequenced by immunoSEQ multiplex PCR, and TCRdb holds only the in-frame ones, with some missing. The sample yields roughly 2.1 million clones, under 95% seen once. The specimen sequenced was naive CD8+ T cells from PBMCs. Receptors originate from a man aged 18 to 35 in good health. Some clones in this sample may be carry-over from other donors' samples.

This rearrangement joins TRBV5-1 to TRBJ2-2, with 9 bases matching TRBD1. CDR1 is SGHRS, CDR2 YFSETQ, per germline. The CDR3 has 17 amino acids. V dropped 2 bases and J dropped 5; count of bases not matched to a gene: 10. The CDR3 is CASSFPEQGAVTGELFF. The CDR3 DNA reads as TGCGCCAGCAGCTTCCCAGAACAGGGGGCCGTGACCGGGGAGCTGTTTTTT.

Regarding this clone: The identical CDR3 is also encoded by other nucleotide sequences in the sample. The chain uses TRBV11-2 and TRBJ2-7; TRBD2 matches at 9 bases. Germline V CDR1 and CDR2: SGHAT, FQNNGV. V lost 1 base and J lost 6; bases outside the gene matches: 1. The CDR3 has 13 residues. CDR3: CASSLGLAVEQYF. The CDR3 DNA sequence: TGTGCCAGCAGCTTAGGACTAGCGGTCGAGCAGTACTTC.

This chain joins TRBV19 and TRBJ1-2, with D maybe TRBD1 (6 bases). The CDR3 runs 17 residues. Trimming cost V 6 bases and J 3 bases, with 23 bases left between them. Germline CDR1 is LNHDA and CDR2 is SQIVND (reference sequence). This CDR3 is CASSERDTKTLHYGYTF. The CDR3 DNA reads TGTGCCAGTAGCGAGAGGGACACTAAGACTTTACACTATGGCTACACCTTC.

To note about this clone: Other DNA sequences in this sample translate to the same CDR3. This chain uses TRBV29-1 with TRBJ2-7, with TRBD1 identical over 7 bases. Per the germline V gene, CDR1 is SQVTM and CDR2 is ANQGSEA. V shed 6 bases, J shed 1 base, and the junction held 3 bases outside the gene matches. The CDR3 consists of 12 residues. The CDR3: CSVWDRSYEQYF. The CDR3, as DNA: TGCAGCGTCTGGGACAGATCCTACGAGCAGTACTTC.

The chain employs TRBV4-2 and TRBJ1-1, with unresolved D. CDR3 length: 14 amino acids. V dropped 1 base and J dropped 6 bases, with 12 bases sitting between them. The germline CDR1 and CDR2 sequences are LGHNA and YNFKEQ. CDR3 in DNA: TGTGCCAGCAGCCAAGTTGTTGGCAGGCCTGAAGCTTTCTTT. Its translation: CASSQVVGRPEAFF.

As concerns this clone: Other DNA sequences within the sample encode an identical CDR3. As DNA, the CDR3 is TGTGCCAGTAGTATACCCGGAAACACTGAAGCTTTCTTT. Encoded protein: CASSIPGNTEAFF. The genes are TRBV19 and TRBJ1-1; D uncertain. This CDR3 has 13 amino acids. Germline CDR1 is LNHDA and CDR2 is SQIVND (reference sequence). V was clipped by 2 bases and J by 2 bases, with 6 bases between them.

The CDR3 here is CASSSIAEAPYEQYF. CDR3 bases: TGTGCCAGCAGCTCCATAGCGGAAGCACCCTACGAGCAGTACTTC. The chain couples TRBV13 to TRBJ2-7; a weak D match, TRBD2 (6 bases). This CDR3 is 15 amino acids long. The germline V gene has CDR1 PRHDT and CDR2 FYEKMQ (reference sequence). Trimming took 4 bases from V and 2 from J, leaving 15 bases between them.

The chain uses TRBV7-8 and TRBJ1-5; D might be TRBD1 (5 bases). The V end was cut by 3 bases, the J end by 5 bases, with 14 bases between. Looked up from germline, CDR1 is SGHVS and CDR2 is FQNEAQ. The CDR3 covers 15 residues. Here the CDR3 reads CASSLAGALYQPQHF. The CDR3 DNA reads TGTGCCAGCAGCTTGGCCGGGGCCCTTTATCAGCCCCAGCATTTT. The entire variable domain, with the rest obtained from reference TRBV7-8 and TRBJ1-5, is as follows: GAGVSQSPRYKVAKRGQDVALRCDPISGHVSLFWYQQALGQGPEFLTYFQNEAQLDKSGLPSDRFFAERPEGSVSTLKIQRTQQEDSAVYLCASSLAGALYQPQHFGDGTRLSIL.

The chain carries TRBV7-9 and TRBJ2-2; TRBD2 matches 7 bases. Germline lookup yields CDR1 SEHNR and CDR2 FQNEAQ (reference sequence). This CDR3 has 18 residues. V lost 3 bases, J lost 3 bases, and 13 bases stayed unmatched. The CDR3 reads CASSLIMPAGRDTGELFF. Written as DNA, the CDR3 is TGTGCCAGCAGCTTGATAATGCCAGCGGGACGGGACACCGGGGAGCTGTTTTTT.

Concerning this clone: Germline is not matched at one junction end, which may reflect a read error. In DNA, the CDR3 is TGTGCCAGCAGTCCGGGACTAGCGGGAGGGGGAGGGATACGCGCGGATTTT. This gives the protein CASSPGLAGGGGIRADF. The chain couples TRBV28 to TRBJ2-3; 16 bases are a match to TRBD2. The CDR3 spans 17 residues. CDR1 and CDR2 from the germline V gene are MDHEN and SYDVKM.